Each of the 23 T cell receptor beta chains below was sequenced from the same sample in a study of T-cell reconstitution after alpha-beta-depleted transplantation in children. Researchers prepared the TCRbeta library using unique molecular identifiers, the study reports. TCRdb reprocessed the PCR reads via MiXCR and lists one record per CDR3 protein. The sample has approximately 240,000 distinct CDR3 sequences, approximately 9.5% seen once. Here the sequenced sample was PBMCs from the stem cell graft donor, taken from the stem cell graft. The receptors shown here come from a human donor who donated a stem cell graft to a child with acute lymphoblastic leukemia.

In its sample, this clonotype was seen many times. The rearrangement uses TRBV7-2 and TRBJ1-1; TRBD1 matches at 11 bases. Trimming took 2 bases from V and 6 from J; bases not matched to a gene: 2. The CDR3 length is 14 residues. Germline V gene sequence: CDR1 SGHTA, CDR2 FQGNSA. CDR3 in DNA: TGTGCCAGCAGCTTATGGGGACAGGGGGCTGAAGCTTTCTTT. This gives the protein CASSLWGQGAEAFF.

Ten or more counts support this clonotype. The V and J genes are TRBV11-2 and TRBJ2-1, with D hard to call. Trimming took 1 base from V and 4 from J, leaving 5 bases between them. CDR3 length equals 13 residues. Germline loops: CDR1 SGHAT, CDR2 FQNNGV. The CDR3 sequence: CASSLARYNEQFF. The CDR3 DNA sequence: TGTGCCAGCAGCTTAGCTAGGTACAATGAGCAGTTCTTC.

This clonotype has at least ten counts. J is TRBJ2-1 and V is TRBV4-1; TRBD1 is a possible D gene (5 bases). V shed 0 bases and J shed 1 base, with 7 bases lying between them. The V gene's germline CDR1 is MGHRA and CDR2 YSYEKL. The CDR3 contains 15 residues. The DNA of the CDR3 is TGCGCCAGCAGCCAAGATGGGGCTTCCTACAATGAGCAGTTCTTC. This sequence encodes CASSQDGASYNEQFF.

This rearrangement joins TRBV24-1 to TRBJ2-3; 9 nucleotides align to TRBD1. V lost 2 bases, J lost 5 bases, and 1 base stayed unmatched. The CDR3 has 14 amino acids. Germline V gene data show CDR1 as KGHDR and CDR2 as SFDVKD. In nucleotides, the CDR3 is TGTGCCACCAGTGATTCGGACAGGGGAGATACGCAGTATTTT. This gives the protein CATSDSDRGDTQYF.

This clonotype was found a few times. The chain joins TRBV6-4 to TRBJ2-7; 9 bases are shared with TRBD1. Germline loops: CDR1 MRHNA, CDR2 SNTAGT. CDR3 length: 17 residues. V gave up 4 bases and J gave up 4 bases; unmatched junction bases: 14. CDR3 bases: TGTGCCAGCAGTGGGGACAGGGAAGCCATATCATATTACGAGCAGTACTTC. Translation: CASSGDREAISYYEQYF.

With regard to this clonotype: A single base separates this from a much larger clone, so it may be a read error. The V and J genes are TRBV29-1 and TRBJ1-1; D unclear. Germline values: CDR1 SQVTM, CDR2 ANQGSEA. V lost 7 bases, J lost 3 bases, and 12 bases lay in between. The CDR3 has 12 residues. Here the CDR3 DNA reads TGCAGCGGGAAGGATACGGACACTGAAGCTTTCTTT. This translates into CSGKDTDTEAFF.

The J gene is TRBJ1-1, the V gene TRBV5-1; no clear D gene. This CDR3 has 14 residues. Trimming shortened V by 0 bases and J by 4 bases, and 10 bases separated the two germline ends. Germline CDR1 is SGHRS and CDR2 is YFSETQ. The CDR3 region has the DNA TGCGCCAGCAGCTTGGGGGCCTCAAGCACTGAAGCTTTCTTT. Translating gives CASSLGASSTEAFF. Filled out from reference TRBV5-1 and TRBJ1-1, the complete variable domain reads KAGVTQTPRYLIKTRGQQVTLSCSPISGHRSVSWYQQTPGQGLQFLFEYFSETQRNKGNFPGRFSGRQFSNSRSEMNVSTLELGDSALYLCASSLGASSTEAFFGQGTRLTVV.

The chain combines TRBV5-1 with TRBJ2-5; D is ambiguous. Germline CDR1 and CDR2: SGHRS and YFSETQ. The CDR3 is 12 amino acids. The V end lost 4 bases, the J end lost 5 bases, and 9 bases lay between the germline ends. Here the CDR3 DNA reads TGCGCCAGCAGCCCAGAGAGGGAGACCCAGTACTTC. Amino acid sequence: CASSPERETQYF.

The rearrangement links TRBV5-6 to TRBJ2-3, with 7 bases matching TRBD2. V dropped 4 bases and J dropped 1; count of bases not matched to a gene: 12. CDR3 length equals 17 residues. Germline CDR1 SGHDT, CDR2 YYEEEE. CDR3 sequence: CASSPLVLAGGTDTQYF. CDR3 sequence (DNA): TGTGCCAGCAGCCCCCTAGTCCTGGCGGGGGGCACAGATACGCAGTATTTT.

This clonotype was counted only a few times. CDR3 region: CASSLIPGAGNTIYF. The CDR3 region has the DNA TGTGCCAGCAGTTTAATCCCCGGGGCCGGAAACACCATATATTTT. V and J are TRBV12-3 or TRBV12-4 and TRBJ1-3, with a weak D call TRBD1 (5 bases). The V and J ends lost 2 bases and 4 bases respectively, with 12 bases between them. CDR3 length: 15 residues.

The chain's CDR3 is CASSYGGRETQYF. The CDR3 nucleotides are TGTGCCAGCAGTTACGGTGGACGAGAGACCCAGTACTTC. J is TRBJ2-5 and V is TRBV27; D unresolved. Germline V gene data show CDR1 as MNHEY and CDR2 as SMNVEV (reference sequence). Trimming shortened V by 4 bases and J by 4 bases, and 10 bases separated the two germline ends. The CDR3 loop spans 13 amino acids.

The chain has TRBV12-3 or TRBV12-4 and TRBJ1-2; tentatively, D is TRBD1 (5 bases). The CDR3 covers 16 residues. The V end lost 7 bases, the J end lost 0 bases, and 18 bases lay between the germline ends. The CDR3 DNA reads TGTGCCAGCACCCTAAAAGGCCTCAGGGCTAACTATGGCTACACCTTC. Translating gives CASTLKGLRANYGYTF.

In this sample, this clonotype turned up many times. This chain links TRBV20-1 with TRBJ2-5; 9 bases are a match to TRBD2. The germline V gene has CDR1 DFQATT and CDR2 SNEGSKA (reference sequence). Trimming removed 3 bases from V and 3 bases from J; junction bases left unmatched: 5. The CDR3 contains 14 residues. CDR3 amino acids: CSASLASGEETQYF. In DNA form, the CDR3 reads TGCAGTGCTAGTTTGGCTAGCGGGGAAGAGACCCAGTACTTC.

The chain uses TRBV20-1 and TRBJ2-3; 11 bases match TRBD1. Germline CDR1 and CDR2: DFQATT and SNEGSKA (reference sequence). The V and J ends lost 5 bases and 5 bases, in that order; junction bases with no gene match: 6. CDR3 length: 14 residues. CDR3 DNA: TGCAGTGCTTTTGGACAGGGGGCTAAAGATACGCAGTATTTT. Translated, it gives CSAFGQGAKDTQYF.

CDR3 DNA sequence: TGTGCCAGCAGCCAAGGAATAGCGTCCGCTGAAGCTTTCTTT. Translation gives CASSQGIASAEAFF. The chain employs TRBV3-1 and TRBJ1-1; D uncertain. Trimming pared 1 base from V and 6 bases from J, leaving 12 bases between. Germline V CDR1 and CDR2: LGHDT, YNNKEL (reference sequence). The CDR3 extends over 14 amino acids.

As DNA, the CDR3 is TGCGCCAGCAGCCCTGACGTTAGCTCCTACGAGCAGTACTTC. Encoded protein: CASSPDVSSYEQYF. The V call is TRBV5-1, the J call TRBJ2-7; D not resolved. V lost 4 bases to trimming and J lost 0 bases, with 11 bases between them. This CDR3 is 14 amino acids long. The germline CDR1 and CDR2 sequences are SGHRS and YFSETQ.

The V call is TRBV12-3 or TRBV12-4, the J call TRBJ1-3, with a tentative D call TRBD1 (5 bases). The V end was cut by 3 bases, the J end by 4 bases, with 19 bases between. This CDR3 has 17 amino acids. CDR3 DNA: TGTGCCAGCAGTTTTCCTTCCTGGGGGGTAGAAGGAAACACCATATATTTT. Its translation: CASSFPSWGVEGNTIYF.

This clonotype was observed many times. The rearrangement uses TRBV6-5 and TRBJ1-4; D unclear. CDR3 length: 16 residues. CDR1 MNHEY and CDR2 SVGAGI come from the germline V gene. V was clipped by 0 bases and J by 5 bases, with 13 bases between them. For the CDR3, the DNA is TGTGCCAGCAGTTACTCGATTGAAGGCGGAAATGAAAAACTGTTTTTT. Residues: CASSYSIEGGNEKLFF.

The chain uses TRBV10-3 and TRBJ1-5, with TRBD1 matching over 8 bases. CDR3 size: 15 residues. Germline V CDR1 and CDR2: ENHRY, SYGVKD. V lost 2 bases and J lost 4; bases outside the gene matches: 4. Here the CDR3 reads CAISEQGQGNQPQHF. CDR3 sequence (DNA): TGTGCCATCAGTGAGCAAGGACAGGGTAATCAGCCCCAGCATTTT.

The sample holds a few counts of this clonotype. The rearrangement joins TRBV5-1 to TRBJ2-5; TRBD2 aligns across 7 bases. CDR3 length equals 14 residues. The ends lost 4 bases at V and 5 bases at J; junction bases unmatched: 8. Germline values: CDR1 SGHRS, CDR2 YFSETQ. The CDR3 is CASSHSGGSETQYF. CDR3 bases: TGCGCCAGCAGCCACTCCGGGGGGAGCGAGACCCAGTACTTC.

This clonotype was picked up many times. The chain joins TRBV15 to TRBJ1-4; D gene uncertain. Trimming shortened V by 6 bases and J by 5 bases, and 7 bases separated the two germline ends. The germline CDR1 and CDR2 sequences are LNHNV and YYDKDF (reference sequence). CDR3 size: 12 residues. CDR3 loop: CATSRWNEKLFF. CDR3 nucleotides: TGTGCCACCAGTCGATGGAATGAAAAACTGTTTTTT.

This clonotype was found a few times. The gene calls are TRBV5-1 and TRBJ1-6, with D unresolved. Germline values: CDR1 SGHRS, CDR2 YFSETQ. Trimming shortened V by 0 bases and J by 10 bases, and 17 bases separated the two germline ends. The CDR3 extends over 16 amino acids. CDR3 amino acids: CASSLDVGGFGSPLHF. In nucleotides, the CDR3 is TGCGCCAGCAGCTTGGATGTTGGTGGTTTTGGCTCACCCCTCCACTTT.

This clonotype was seen ten or more times. This sequence joins TRBV9 and TRBJ1-4; 8 positions agree with TRBD1. The CDR3 consists of 16 residues. Per germline, CDR1 SGDLS and CDR2 YYNGEE. Trimming cost V 4 bases and J 2 bases; bases outside gene matches: 7. The CDR3 protein is CASSIGQGRTNEKLFF. CDR3 DNA: TGTGCCAGCAGCATCGGACAGGGTCGGACTAATGAAAAACTGTTTTTT.